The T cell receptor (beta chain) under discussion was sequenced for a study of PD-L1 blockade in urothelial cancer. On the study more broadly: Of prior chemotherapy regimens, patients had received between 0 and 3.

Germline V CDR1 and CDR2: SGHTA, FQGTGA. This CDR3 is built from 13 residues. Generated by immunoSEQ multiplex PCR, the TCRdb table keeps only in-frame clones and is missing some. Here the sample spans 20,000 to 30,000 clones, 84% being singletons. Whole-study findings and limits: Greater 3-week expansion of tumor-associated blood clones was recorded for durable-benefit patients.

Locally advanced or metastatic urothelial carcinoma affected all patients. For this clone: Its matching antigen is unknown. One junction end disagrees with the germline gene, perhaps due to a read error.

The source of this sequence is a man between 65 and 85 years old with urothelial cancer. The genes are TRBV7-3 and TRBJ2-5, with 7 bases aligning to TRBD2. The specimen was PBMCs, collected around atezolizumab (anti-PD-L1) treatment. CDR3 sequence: CASSLQENGRSHF. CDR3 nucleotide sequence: TGTGCCAGCAGCTTACAAGAGAACGGGAGGTCCCACTTC.